This TCR beta chain was captured in a study of monozygotic twins with cystic fibrosis (dated by TCRdb to about 2021). With regard to the full study: Barcoded libraries were prepared with about 15 PCR cycles from around 3 micrograms of fragmented DNA. To gauge how much genetics shapes V and J gene usage, the researchers compared TCR beta repertoires both within and across 16 monozygotic twin pairs who have cystic fibrosis. The cohort comprised ten female and six male twin pairs aged about 2.0 to 36.4 years, median about 9.3 years, mostly children and adolescents. On the day of blood sampling, twins were ranked among under 1,100 cohort participants for weight-for-height and for FEVPerc (FEV1 disease centile). Data for three of the twin pairs had been reported previously in another context.

Following the manufacturer's instructions, the researchers used the immunoSEQ immune profiling system to amplify TCR beta CDR3 regions via multiplex PCR. An Illumina NextSeq system was used for sequencing. The authors' pipeline ran thus. Sequence data were processed on the immunoSEQ Analyzer platform, and clonality was computed as the square root of Simpson's index of productive rearrangements. Jensen-Shannon distance served as the measure of similarity in V and J usage, while OLGA was used to compute CDR3 generation probabilities. The immuneACCESS database (August 2020) and VDJdb (December 2020) were searched for shared CDR3 sequences. TCRdb's version of the immuneACCESS table is confined to in-frame rearrangements and falls short of the full clone set. An unresolved V gene accounts for under half of the shortfall where checked; the remainder is of unknown origin. V, J and clone size are taken as reported in that table, and D and trimming were inferred from the DNA itself. This sample gives 29,000 or so clones in total; around 85% of them show up just once. The ten biggest clones cover about 1% of the sample.

What the study reported, not specific to this receptor: Simpson clonality was generally low (median around 0.0094), suggesting a naive-dominated repertoire, with higher clonality in the most severely affected patients. Monozygotic CF twin pairs shared significantly more nucleotide-identical clonotypes within each pair than unrelated CF individuals shared with one another (P = 0.000026, Mann-Whitney). The cohort was small, and the number of shared CDR3s showed no association with age, concordance or disease severity. The greatest similarity to the co-twin was observed for V gene usage in 13 of 16 pairs and for J usage in 8 of 16 pairs, which suggested genetic constraints.

V lost 2 bases and J lost 8 bases, and the count of bases not matched to a germline gene is 13. The germline V gene encodes CDR1 KGHSH and CDR2 LQKENI. Taken from cysteine to phenylalanine, the CDR3 has 17 residues. Kept here is only the CDR3 DNA, which spans 51 bases and is read in frame from base 1. As regards this clone: This receptor's antigen is unknown. It has no much larger one-base neighbor in the sample; base qualities were not kept.

The twin pairs came from the European Cystic Fibrosis Twin and Sibling Study Cohort, a cohort that recruited patients from roughly 160 CF clinics across 14 European countries. Zygosity and CFTR genotype were verified in-house, with zygosity tested by multiplex PCR of nine short tandem repeat loci. Peripheral blood was sampled from each twin, with clinical parameters recorded on the day of blood sampling. Genomic DNA was isolated from peripheral blood cells with phenol/chloroform and kept in TE buffer at 4 degrees C. Recombination connected TRBV18 to TRBJ1-2; 11 bases in between match TRBD1. Specimen: blood. The TCR comes from a girl aged 2-15 years with cystic fibrosis. The nucleotides read TGTGCCAGCTCACCAATCCCGCGGACAGGGGGCACGTGGGGCTACACCTTC. It translates to CASSPIPRTGGTWGYTF. Supplemented by the reference TRBV18 and TRBJ1-2 proteins around the CDR3, the complete variable domain is NAGVMQNPRHLVRRRGQEARLRCSPMKGHSHVYWYRQLPEEGLKFMVYLQKENIIDESGMPKERFSAEFPKEGPSILRIQQVVRGDSAAYFCASSPIPRTGGTWGYTFGSGTRLTVV.